This TCR beta chain originates from a study of human T cells and chemical hapten exposure. TCRdb re-called the RACE reads through MiXCR, storing one row per CDR3 protein. The sample includes about 120,000 distinct CDR3 sequences, about an eighth of them seen just once. This CDR3 has 16 residues. Germline V gene sequence: CDR1 SGHVS, CDR2 FNYEAQ. V was trimmed by 5 bases and J by 3 bases, leaving 19 bases between them. This clonotype was observed at least ten times. Stated time point: patch test 1, 2 weeks after DPC sensitization. Treatment described: therapeutic diphenylcyclopropenone sensitization with weekly scalp DPC.

Sequencing used whole blood, obtained in connection with sensitization to the hapten diphenylcyclopropenone (DPC). J is TRBJ2-5 and V is TRBV7-6, with TRBD2 as a possible D gene (6 bases). This sequence originates from a woman aged 45-65 years with alopecia areata. Some clones in this sample may be carry-over from other donors' samples. This chain's CDR3 is CASSLWDWEKKETQYF. CDR3 bases: TGTGCCAGCAGCCTGTGGGACTGGGAGAAGAAAGAGACCCAGTACTTC.